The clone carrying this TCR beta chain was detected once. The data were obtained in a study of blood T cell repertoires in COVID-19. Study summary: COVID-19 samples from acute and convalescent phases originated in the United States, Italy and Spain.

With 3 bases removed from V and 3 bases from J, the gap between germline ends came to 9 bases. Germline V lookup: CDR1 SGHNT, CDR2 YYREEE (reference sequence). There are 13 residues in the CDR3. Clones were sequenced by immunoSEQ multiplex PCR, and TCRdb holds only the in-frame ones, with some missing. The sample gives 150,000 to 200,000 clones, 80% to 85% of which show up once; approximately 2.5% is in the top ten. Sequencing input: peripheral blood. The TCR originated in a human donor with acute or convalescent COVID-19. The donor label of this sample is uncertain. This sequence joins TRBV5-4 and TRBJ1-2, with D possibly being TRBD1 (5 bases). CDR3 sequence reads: CASSSGMDYGYTF. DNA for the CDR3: TGTGCCAGCAGCTCAGGGATGGACTATGGCTACACCTTC.